The rows below give T cell receptor beta chains drawn from one sample of a study of beta chain features in type 1 diabetes. Repertoires were generated with immunoSEQ multiplex PCR, while TCRdb's copy carries only in-frame clones and drops some. The table has 680,000 or so clones, under 15% seen once. Sequenced sample: naive CD4+ T cells from blood. The source is a man younger than 30 with type 1 diabetes. Both conserved end residues are part of each CDR3. Each record gives: clone size, D gene, J gene, V gene, CDR3 protein, CDR3 DNA. D genes are given only for firm matches. Clone size is not always given. Where it is, it says once, few, many or a class for expanded clones.

abundance: few; d_gene: TRBD1; j_gene: TRBJ2-7; v_gene: TRBV5-4; CDR3aa: CASSPGTGIDEQYF; CDR3nt: TGTGCCAGCAGCCCGGGGACAGGGATCGACGAGCAGTACTTC
abundance: few; d_gene: TRBD2; j_gene: TRBJ2-3; v_gene: TRBV6-5; CDR3aa: CASSYGLAGGVDTQYF; CDR3nt: TGTGCCAGCAGTTACGGACTAGCGGGGGGCGTAGATACGCAGTATTTT
abundance: -; d_gene: -; j_gene: TRBJ2-3; v_gene: TRBV6-6; CDR3aa: CASSYARGVDTQYF; CDR3nt: TGTGCCAGCAGTTACGCCAGGGGGGTAGATACGCAGTATTTT
abundance: few; d_gene: -; j_gene: TRBJ1-2; v_gene: TRBV28; CDR3aa: CASSFQGEGVYGYTF; CDR3nt: TGTGCCAGCAGTTTTCAAGGGGAAGGTGTCTATGGCTACACCTTC
abundance: -; d_gene: -; j_gene: TRBJ1-2; v_gene: TRBV15; CDR3aa: CATSRAQDSPPYYTF; CDR3nt: TGTGCCACCAGCAGGGCCCAGGACAGTCCACCCTACTACACCTTC
abundance: -; d_gene: -; j_gene: TRBJ2-3; v_gene: TRBV28; CDR3aa: CAITERADTDTQYF; CDR3nt: TGTGCTATTACGGAGCGGGCTGACACAGATACGCAGTATTTT
abundance: few; d_gene: TRBD1; j_gene: TRBJ2-6; v_gene: TRBV10-3; CDR3aa: CAISDRDRALSRSGANVLTF; CDR3nt: TGTGCCATCAGTGATCGGGACAGGGCCCTGAGTCGATCTGGGGCCAACGTCCTGACTTTC
abundance: -; d_gene: TRBD2; j_gene: TRBJ2-5; v_gene: TRBV28; CDR3aa: CASSYTDSGAAPGGQYF; CDR3nt: TGTGCCAGCAGTTATACCGATAGCGGGGCCGCCCCGGGCGGTCAGTACTTC
abundance: few; d_gene: -; j_gene: TRBJ1-2; v_gene: TRBV20-1; CDR3aa: CSATYTYGYTF; CDR3nt: TGCAGTGCTACCTACACCTATGGCTACACCTTC
abundance: -; d_gene: TRBD1; j_gene: TRBJ1-2; v_gene: TRBV9; CDR3aa: CASSVDGRGNYGYTF; CDR3nt: TGTGCCAGCAGCGTAGATGGCAGGGGGAACTATGGCTACACCTTC
abundance: -; d_gene: -; j_gene: TRBJ1-1; v_gene: TRBV4-1; CDR3aa: CASSQEQVMNTEAFF; CDR3nt: TGCGCCAGCAGCCAAGAACAGGTTATGAACACTGAAGCTTTCTTT
abundance: -; d_gene: -; j_gene: TRBJ1-2; v_gene: TRBV19; CDR3aa: CATELGGAGNGYTF; CDR3nt: TGTGCCACCGAACTCGGAGGGGCAGGGAATGGCTACACCTTC
abundance: -; d_gene: -; j_gene: TRBJ2-1; v_gene: TRBV29-1; CDR3aa: CSVEGGPGGEQFF; CDR3nt: TGCAGCGTTGAAGGGGGCCCCGGAGGGGAGCAGTTCTTC
abundance: -; d_gene: -; j_gene: TRBJ2-2; v_gene: TRBV9; CDR3aa: CASSVTGELFF; CDR3nt: TGTGCCAGCAGCGTAACCGGGGAGCTGTTTTTT
abundance: -; d_gene: -; j_gene: TRBJ1-4; v_gene: TRBV28; CDR3aa: CASSLADGGEKLFF; CDR3nt: TGTGCCAGCAGTTTAGCCGACGGGGGTGAAAAACTGTTTTTT
abundance: few; d_gene: -; j_gene: TRBJ1-3; v_gene: TRBV28; CDR3aa: CASVLRATIYF; CDR3nt: TGTGCCAGCGTCTTACGGGCCACCATATATTTT
abundance: -; d_gene: -; j_gene: TRBJ1-1; v_gene: TRBV20-1; CDR3aa: CSAWLDTEAFF; CDR3nt: TGCAGTGCTTGGTTGGACACTGAAGCTTTCTTT
abundance: -; d_gene: TRBD2; j_gene: TRBJ2-1; v_gene: TRBV15; CDR3aa: CATSRDSGGYNEQFF; CDR3nt: TGTGCCACCAGCAGAGATAGCGGGGGGTACAATGAGCAGTTCTTC
abundance: few; d_gene: -; j_gene: TRBJ2-3; v_gene: TRBV5-1; CDR3aa: CASSLARDTDTQYF; CDR3nt: TGCGCCAGCAGCTTGGCCAGGGATACAGATACGCAGTATTTT
abundance: -; d_gene: -; j_gene: TRBJ2-1; v_gene: TRBV11-2; CDR3aa: CASSLERPRREQFF; CDR3nt: TGTGCCAGCAGCTTAGAACGGCCGAGGAGGGAGCAGTTCTTC
abundance: -; d_gene: TRBD2; j_gene: TRBJ2-3; v_gene: TRBV30; CDR3aa: CAWSPLGLAADTQYF; CDR3nt: TGTGCCTGGAGTCCACTGGGGCTAGCGGCAGATACGCAGTATTTT
abundance: few; d_gene: -; j_gene: TRBJ2-3; v_gene: TRBV7-3; CDR3aa: CASSALSGTTDTQYF; CDR3nt: TGTGCCAGCAGCGCACTTAGCGGAACCACAGATACGCAGTATTTT
abundance: -; d_gene: -; j_gene: TRBJ2-7; v_gene: TRBV30; CDR3aa: CAWSLGGASYEQYF; CDR3nt: TGTGCCTGGAGTCTAGGGGGGGCTTCCTACGAGCAGTACTTC
abundance: -; d_gene: TRBD1; j_gene: TRBJ2-6; v_gene: TRBV4-1; CDR3aa: CASSQDQGAASGANVLTF; CDR3nt: TGCGCCAGCAGCCAAGATCAGGGGGCTGCCTCTGGGGCCAACGTCCTGACTTTC
abundance: -; d_gene: TRBD1; j_gene: TRBJ2-5; v_gene: TRBV7-9; CDR3aa: CASSFGTVREQETQYF; CDR3nt: TGTGCCAGCAGCTTCGGGACAGTGAGAGAACAAGAGACCCAGTACTTC
abundance: few; d_gene: -; j_gene: TRBJ2-7; v_gene: TRBV7-2; CDR3aa: CASSPLGGQTYEQYF; CDR3nt: TGTGCCAGCAGCCCGCTCGGGGGGCAGACCTACGAGCAGTACTTC
abundance: -; d_gene: -; j_gene: TRBJ1-1; v_gene: TRBV18; CDR3aa: CASSPLTGQSNTEAFF; CDR3nt: TGTGCCAGCTCACCATTGACGGGACAATCGAACACTGAAGCTTTCTTT
abundance: few; d_gene: TRBD1; j_gene: TRBJ1-2; v_gene: TRBV30; CDR3aa: CAWRRDRNLLNYGYTF; CDR3nt: TGTGCCTGGAGGCGGGACAGGAATCTCCTAAACTATGGCTACACCTTC
abundance: -; d_gene: TRBD1; j_gene: TRBJ2-2; v_gene: TRBV29-1; CDR3aa: CSATRQGANTGELFF; CDR3nt: TGCAGCGCCACAAGACAGGGAGCGAACACCGGGGAGCTGTTTTTT
abundance: -; d_gene: -; j_gene: TRBJ1-6; v_gene: TRBV19; CDR3aa: CASNSDNSPLHF; CDR3nt: TGTGCCAGTAACTCAGATAATTCACCCCTCCACTTT
abundance: few; d_gene: -; j_gene: TRBJ1-5; v_gene: TRBV6-1; CDR3aa: CASSEVPHTGGRPQHF; CDR3nt: TGTGCCAGCAGTGAAGTGCCCCACACGGGAGGCAGGCCCCAGCATTTT
abundance: few; d_gene: -; j_gene: TRBJ2-7; v_gene: TRBV9; CDR3aa: CASSVVPYEQYF; CDR3nt: TGTGCCAGCAGCGTTGTCCCCTACGAGCAGTACTTC
abundance: few; d_gene: -; j_gene: TRBJ1-1; v_gene: TRBV7-6; CDR3aa: CASSATGPGVGTEAFF; CDR3nt: TGTGCCAGCAGCGCTACCGGCCCAGGGGTGGGCACTGAAGCTTTCTTT
abundance: few; d_gene: TRBD1; j_gene: TRBJ1-4; v_gene: TRBV7-9; CDR3aa: CASSEGQGNEKLFF; CDR3nt: TGTGCCAGCAGCGAGGGACAGGGGAATGAAAAACTGTTTTTT
abundance: -; d_gene: -; j_gene: TRBJ2-5; v_gene: TRBV6-6; CDR3aa: CASAQVEETQYF; CDR3nt: TGTGCCAGCGCCCAGGTAGAAGAGACCCAGTACTTC
abundance: -; d_gene: -; j_gene: TRBJ2-7; v_gene: TRBV6-5; CDR3aa: CASSYNLQMYF; CDR3nt: TGTGCCAGCAGTTATAACTTGCAGATGTACTTC
abundance: few; d_gene: -; j_gene: TRBJ2-3; v_gene: TRBV4-2; CDR3aa: CASSQDRTSTDTQYF; CDR3nt: TGTGCCAGCAGCCAAGATCGGACCAGCACAGATACGCAGTATTTT
abundance: -; d_gene: TRBD1; j_gene: TRBJ1-2; v_gene: TRBV15; CDR3aa: CATSPPGTADGYTF; CDR3nt: TGTGCCACCAGCCCACCCGGGACAGCTGACGGCTACACCTTC
abundance: few; d_gene: TRBD1; j_gene: TRBJ2-1; v_gene: TRBV18; CDR3aa: CASSPNPGGNEQFF; CDR3nt: TGTGCCAGCTCACCAAACCCAGGGGGCAATGAGCAGTTCTTC
abundance: -; d_gene: -; j_gene: TRBJ1-1; v_gene: TRBV29-1; CDR3aa: CSVQGRLNTEAFF; CDR3nt: TGCAGCGTCCAGGGGCGACTGAACACTGAAGCTTTCTTT
abundance: -; d_gene: -; j_gene: TRBJ2-4; v_gene: TRBV11-2; CDR3aa: CASSLGKGLSKNIQYF; CDR3nt: TGTGCCAGCAGCTTAGGGAAGGGGTTGTCCAAAAACATTCAGTACTTC
abundance: -; d_gene: TRBD1; j_gene: TRBJ2-1; v_gene: TRBV2; CDR3aa: CATQGATSYNEQFF; CDR3nt: TGTGCCACCCAGGGGGCGACCTCCTACAATGAGCAGTTCTTC
abundance: -; d_gene: TRBD1; j_gene: TRBJ2-3; v_gene: TRBV11-3; CDR3aa: CASSQTGEVDTQYF; CDR3nt: TGTGCCAGCAGCCAGACAGGGGAGGTAGATACGCAGTATTTT
abundance: -; d_gene: -; j_gene: TRBJ2-2; v_gene: TRBV9; CDR3aa: CASSVSKFAGTGELFF; CDR3nt: TGTGCCAGCAGCGTGTCTAAATTCGCGGGTACCGGGGAGCTGTTTTTT
abundance: many; d_gene: -; j_gene: TRBJ2-4; v_gene: TRBV30; CDR3aa: CAWIGLGNIQYF; CDR3nt: TGTGCCTGGATCGGCCTGGGAAACATTCAGTACTTC
abundance: -; d_gene: -; j_gene: TRBJ2-7; v_gene: TRBV27; CDR3aa: CASSLSSVISYEQYF; CDR3nt: TGTGCCAGCAGTTTATCATCGGTGATCAGCTACGAGCAGTACTTC
abundance: -; d_gene: -; j_gene: TRBJ2-7; v_gene: TRBV6-5; CDR3aa: CASSSQGNEQYF; CDR3nt: TGTGCCAGCAGCTCACAGGGCAACGAGCAGTACTTC
abundance: -; d_gene: -; j_gene: TRBJ2-5; v_gene: TRBV2; CDR3aa: CASSEQGLETQYF; CDR3nt: TGTGCCAGCAGTGAACAGGGTTTGGAGACCCAGTACTTC
abundance: -; d_gene: -; j_gene: TRBJ1-2; v_gene: TRBV6-5; CDR3aa: CASSLGGYGYTF; CDR3nt: TGTGCCAGCAGTCTGGGAGGCTATGGCTACACCTTC
abundance: few; d_gene: TRBD1; j_gene: TRBJ1-2; v_gene: TRBV9; CDR3aa: CASRKIPRDRGPYGYTF; CDR3nt: TGTGCCAGCAGGAAAATTCCCCGGGACAGGGGGCCCTATGGCTACACCTTC
abundance: few; d_gene: -; j_gene: TRBJ2-1; v_gene: TRBV29-1; CDR3aa: CSVGRLQTNNEQFF; CDR3nt: TGCAGCGTTGGGCGGCTACAAACTAACAATGAGCAGTTCTTC
abundance: -; d_gene: -; j_gene: TRBJ1-6; v_gene: TRBV7-8; CDR3aa: CASSPPGHKGVSPLHF; CDR3nt: TGTGCCAGCAGCCCTCCGGGACACAAGGGAGTTTCACCCCTCCACTTT
abundance: -; d_gene: -; j_gene: TRBJ1-5; v_gene: TRBV11-2; CDR3aa: CASSPGTLSNQPQHF; CDR3nt: TGTGCCAGCAGCCCTGGGACGCTTAGCAATCAGCCCCAGCATTTT
abundance: -; d_gene: TRBD1; j_gene: TRBJ1-1; v_gene: TRBV29-1; CDR3aa: CSVDRGQVDTEAFF; CDR3nt: TGCAGCGTTGATCGGGGACAGGTGGACACTGAAGCTTTCTTT
abundance: -; d_gene: TRBD1; j_gene: TRBJ1-6; v_gene: TRBV30; CDR3aa: CAWNVQGGNSPLHF; CDR3nt: TGTGCCTGGAATGTCCAAGGGGGCAACTCACCCCTCCACTTT
abundance: -; d_gene: -; j_gene: TRBJ2-3; v_gene: TRBV30; CDR3aa: CAWSVMEWGAGRGIWADTQYF; CDR3nt: TGTGCCTGGAGTGTAATGGAGTGGGGGGCGGGGAGAGGTATTTGGGCAGATACGCAGTATTTT
abundance: -; d_gene: -; j_gene: TRBJ2-7; v_gene: TRBV5-6; CDR3aa: CASSSTGGVEEQYF; CDR3nt: TGTGCCAGCAGCTCAACAGGCGGGGTGGAAGAGCAGTACTTC